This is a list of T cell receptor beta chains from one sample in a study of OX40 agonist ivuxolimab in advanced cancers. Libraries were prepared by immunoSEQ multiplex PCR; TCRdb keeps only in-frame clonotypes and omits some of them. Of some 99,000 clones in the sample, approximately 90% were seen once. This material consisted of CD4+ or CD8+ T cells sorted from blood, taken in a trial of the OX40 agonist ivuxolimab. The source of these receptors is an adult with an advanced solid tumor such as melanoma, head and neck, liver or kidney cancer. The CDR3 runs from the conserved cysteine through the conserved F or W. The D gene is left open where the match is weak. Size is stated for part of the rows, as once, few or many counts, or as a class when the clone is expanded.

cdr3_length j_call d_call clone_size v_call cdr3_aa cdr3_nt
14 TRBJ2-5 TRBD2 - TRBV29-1 CSVDGLAGEETQYF TGCAGCGTTGACGGGCTAGCGGGGGAAGAGACCCAGTACTTC
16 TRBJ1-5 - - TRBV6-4 CASRRSAGIGNQPQHF TGTGCCAGCAGGAGATCCGCGGGAATTGGCAATCAGCCCCAGCATTTT
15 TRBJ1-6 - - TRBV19 CASSIGGGSGSPLHF TGTGCCAGTAGTATAGGAGGAGGATCTGGTTCACCCCTCCACTTT
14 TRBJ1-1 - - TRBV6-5 CASSPKGEFTEAFF TGTGCCAGCAGCCCCAAGGGGGAGTTCACTGAAGCTTTCTTT
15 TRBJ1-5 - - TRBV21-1 CASPTDRDSNQPQHF TGTGCCAGCCCCACGGACAGGGATAGCAATCAGCCCCAGCATTTT
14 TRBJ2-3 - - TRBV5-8 CASRLGTSTDTQYF TGTGCCAGCAGACTGGGGACTTCCACAGATACGCAGTATTTT
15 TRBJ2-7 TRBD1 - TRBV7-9 CASSFRQGWSYEQYF TGTGCCAGCAGCTTCCGACAGGGTTGGTCCTACGAGCAGTACTTC
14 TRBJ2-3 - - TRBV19 CASSSGPSTDTQYF TGTGCCAGCTCCTCAGGTCCTAGCACAGATACGCAGTATTTT
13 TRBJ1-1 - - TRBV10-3 CAISESGETEAFF TGTGCCATCAGTGAGTCAGGGGAGACTGAAGCTTTCTTT
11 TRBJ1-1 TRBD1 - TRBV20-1 CSVPDRGYAFF TGCAGTGTCCCGGACAGGGGGTATGCTTTCTTT
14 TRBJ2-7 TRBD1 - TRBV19 CASSRTGGAYEQYF TGTGCCAGTAGTAGGACAGGGGGAGCCTACGAGCAGTACTTC
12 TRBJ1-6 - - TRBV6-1 CASSETTRPLHF TGTGCCAGCAGTGAAACCACCCGACCCCTCCACTTT
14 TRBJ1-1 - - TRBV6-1 CASGLRDVGFEAFF TGTGCCAGCGGCCTACGGGACGTTGGTTTTGAAGCTTTCTTT
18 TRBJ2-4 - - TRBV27 CASSLRYGGIRVKNIQYF TGTGCCAGCAGTTTAAGGTATGGGGGGATTAGAGTCAAAAACATTCAGTACTTC
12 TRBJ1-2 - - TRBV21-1 CASSTRLYGYTF TGTGCCAGCAGCACCAGGCTCTATGGCTACACCTTC
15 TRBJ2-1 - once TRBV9 CASSEGGIPRNEQFF TGTGCCAGCAGCGAGGGGGGGATCCCCAGGAATGAGCAGTTCTTC
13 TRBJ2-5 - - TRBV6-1 CASSEGLGETQYF TGTGCCAGCAGTGAAGGGCTAGGAGAGACCCAGTACTTC
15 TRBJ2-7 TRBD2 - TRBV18 CASSPGTSGGYEQYF TGTGCCAGCTCACCCGGCACTAGCGGGGGCTACGAGCAGTACTTC
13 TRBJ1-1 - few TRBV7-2 CASSLVGTGEAFF TGTGCCAGCAGCTTAGTAGGGACCGGTGAAGCTTTCTTT
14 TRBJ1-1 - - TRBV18 CASSPGTGNTEAFF TGTGCCAGCTCACCTGGGACGGGGAACACTGAAGCTTTCTTT
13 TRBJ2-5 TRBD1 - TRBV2 CASRPTGGETQYF TGTGCCAGCAGACCGACAGGGGGAGAGACCCAGTACTTC
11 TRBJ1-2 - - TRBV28 CANKDSYGYTF TGTGCCAACAAGGACAGCTATGGCTACACCTTC
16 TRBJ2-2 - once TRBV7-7 CASSLRRALNTGELFF TGTGCTAGCAGCTTAAGGAGGGCCCTGAACACCGGGGAGCTGTTTTTT
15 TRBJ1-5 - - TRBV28 CASRPIEYSNQPQHF TGTGCCAGCAGGCCCATAGAATATAGCAATCAGCCCCAGCATTTT
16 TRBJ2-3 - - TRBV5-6 CASSLGPTRATDTQYF TGTGCCAGCAGCTTAGGACCCACCCGAGCCACAGATACGCAGTATTTT
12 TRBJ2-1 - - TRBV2 CASSVEYNEQFF TGTGCCAGCAGTGTAGAGTACAATGAGCAGTTCTTC
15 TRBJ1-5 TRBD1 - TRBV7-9 CASSPGQGAYQPQHF TGTGCCAGCAGCCCGGGACAGGGGGCTTATCAGCCCCAGCATTTT
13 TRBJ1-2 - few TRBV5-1 CASSSGQSYGYTF TGCGCCAGCAGCTCTGGACAGAGCTATGGCTACACCTTC
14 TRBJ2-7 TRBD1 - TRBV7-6 CASSLSTGWYEQYF TGTGCCAGCAGCTTATCGACAGGGTGGTACGAGCAGTACTTC
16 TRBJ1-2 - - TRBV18 CASSLTREISNYGYTF TGTGCCAGCTCACTAACCAGGGAGATATCTAACTATGGCTACACCTTC
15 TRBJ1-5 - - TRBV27 CASSRGTTVNQPQHF TGTGCCAGCAGTCGGGGGACAACGGTAAATCAGCCCCAGCATTTT